The clone carrying this T cell receptor (beta chain) was counted many times. Its target is unknown. The CDR3 loop spans 17 amino acids. Per germline, CDR1 SGHRS and CDR2 YFSETQ. Trimming shortened V by 0 bases and J by 0 bases, and 12 bases separated the two germline ends. TCRdb ran MiXCR on the reads and lists one entry per CDR3 protein. This table holds fewer than 200,000 distinct CDR3 sequences, roughly 9.8% found once. This entry belongs to a study of T cell repertoires in cytomegalovirus infection. Study background: Public TCR beta signatures were indicative of both CMV infection and a matching HLA type.

Findings and caveats of the study: The ex vivo response was dominated by HLA-C-restricted CMV-specific TCR beta clonotypes. Frequencies of public TCR beta families were cumulated, and this identified carriers of CMV plus the relevant HLA.

The sequenced material came from PBMCs. The V gene is TRBV5-1, the J gene TRBJ2-2, with unresolved D. The receptor was derived from a human donor in good health (CMV status not recorded). Some clones in this sample may be carry-over from other donors' samples. CDR3: CASSLEGIGANTGELFF. CDR3 nucleotides: TGCGCCAGCAGCTTGGAGGGTATAGGAGCGAACACCGGGGAGCTGTTTTTT.